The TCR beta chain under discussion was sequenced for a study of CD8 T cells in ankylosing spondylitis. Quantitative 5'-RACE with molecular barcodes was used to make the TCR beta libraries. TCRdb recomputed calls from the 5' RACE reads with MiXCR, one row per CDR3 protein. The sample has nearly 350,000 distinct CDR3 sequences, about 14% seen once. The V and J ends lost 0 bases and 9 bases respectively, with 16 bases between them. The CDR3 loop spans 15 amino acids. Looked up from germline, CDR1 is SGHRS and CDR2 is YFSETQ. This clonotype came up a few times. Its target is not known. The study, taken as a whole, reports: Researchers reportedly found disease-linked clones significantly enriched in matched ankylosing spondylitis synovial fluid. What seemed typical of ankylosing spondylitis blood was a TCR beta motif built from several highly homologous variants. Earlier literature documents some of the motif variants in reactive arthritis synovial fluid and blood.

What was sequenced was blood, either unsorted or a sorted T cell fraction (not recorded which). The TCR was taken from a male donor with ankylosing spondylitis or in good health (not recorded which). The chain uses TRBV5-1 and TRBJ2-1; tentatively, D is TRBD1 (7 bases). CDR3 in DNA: TGCGCCAGCAGCTTGGCCGTGGCAGGGGGAGGTGAGCAGTTCTTC. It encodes CASSLAVAGGGEQFF.